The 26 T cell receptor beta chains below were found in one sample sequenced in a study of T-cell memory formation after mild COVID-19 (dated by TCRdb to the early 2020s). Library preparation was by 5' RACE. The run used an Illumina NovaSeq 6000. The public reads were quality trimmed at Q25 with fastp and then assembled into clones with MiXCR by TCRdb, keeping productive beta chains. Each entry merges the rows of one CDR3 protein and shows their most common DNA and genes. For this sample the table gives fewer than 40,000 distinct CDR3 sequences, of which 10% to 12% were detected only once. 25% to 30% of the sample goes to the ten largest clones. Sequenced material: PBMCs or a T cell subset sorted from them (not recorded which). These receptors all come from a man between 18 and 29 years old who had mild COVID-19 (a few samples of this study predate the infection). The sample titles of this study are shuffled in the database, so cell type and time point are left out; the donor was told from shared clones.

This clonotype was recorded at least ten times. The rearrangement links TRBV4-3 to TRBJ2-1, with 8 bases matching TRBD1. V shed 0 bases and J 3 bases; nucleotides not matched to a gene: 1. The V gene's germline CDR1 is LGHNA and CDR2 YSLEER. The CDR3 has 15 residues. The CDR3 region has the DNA TGCGCCAGCAGCCAAGACGGACAGGGCTACAATGAGCAGTTCTTC. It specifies CASSQDGQGYNEQFF.

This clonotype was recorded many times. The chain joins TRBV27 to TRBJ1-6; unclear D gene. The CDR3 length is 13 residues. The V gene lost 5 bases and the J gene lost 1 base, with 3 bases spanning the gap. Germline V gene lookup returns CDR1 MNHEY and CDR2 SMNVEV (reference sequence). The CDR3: CASSPSYNSPLHF. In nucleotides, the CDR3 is TGTGCCAGCAGTCCGTCCTATAATTCACCCCTCCACTTT.

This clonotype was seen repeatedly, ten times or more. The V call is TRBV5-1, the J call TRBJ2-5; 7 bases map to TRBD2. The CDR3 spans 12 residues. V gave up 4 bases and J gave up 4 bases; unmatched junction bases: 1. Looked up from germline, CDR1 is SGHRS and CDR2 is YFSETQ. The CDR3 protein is CASSREGETQYF. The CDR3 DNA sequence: TGCGCCAGCAGCAGGGAGGGAGAGACCCAGTACTTC.

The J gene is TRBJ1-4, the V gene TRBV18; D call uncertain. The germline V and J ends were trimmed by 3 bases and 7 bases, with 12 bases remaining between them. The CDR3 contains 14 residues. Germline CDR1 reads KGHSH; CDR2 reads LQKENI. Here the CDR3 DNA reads TGTGCCAGCTCACCCGTAGCGACACCTGAAAAACTGTTTTTT. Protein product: CASSPVATPEKLFF.

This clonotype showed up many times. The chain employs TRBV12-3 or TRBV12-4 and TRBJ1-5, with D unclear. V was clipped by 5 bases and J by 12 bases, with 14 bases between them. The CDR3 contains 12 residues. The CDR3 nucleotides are TGTGCCAGCAGTCGGGGTTCGTGGCACCAGCATTTT. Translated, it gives CASSRGSWHQHF.

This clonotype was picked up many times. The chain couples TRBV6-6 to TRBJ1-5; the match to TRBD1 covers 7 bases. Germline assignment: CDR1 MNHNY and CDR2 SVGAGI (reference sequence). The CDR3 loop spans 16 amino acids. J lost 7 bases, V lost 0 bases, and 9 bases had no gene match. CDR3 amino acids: CASSYSILDRRQPQHF. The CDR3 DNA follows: TGTGCCAGCAGTTACTCGATATTGGACAGGAGGCAGCCCCAGCATTTT.

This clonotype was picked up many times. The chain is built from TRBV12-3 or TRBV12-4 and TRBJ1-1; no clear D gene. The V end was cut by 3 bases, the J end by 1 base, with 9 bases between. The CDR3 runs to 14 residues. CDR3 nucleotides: TGTGCCAGCAGTTTCACTTCTTCGAACACTGAAGCTTTCTTT. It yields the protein CASSFTSSNTEAFF.

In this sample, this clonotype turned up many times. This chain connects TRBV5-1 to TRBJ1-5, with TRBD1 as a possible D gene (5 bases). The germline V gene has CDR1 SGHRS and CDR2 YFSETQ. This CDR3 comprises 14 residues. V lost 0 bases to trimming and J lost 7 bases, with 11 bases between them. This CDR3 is CASSLGEGNQPQHF. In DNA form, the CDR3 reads TGCGCCAGCAGCTTGGGGGAGGGGAACCAGCCCCAGCATTTT.

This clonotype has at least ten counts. This chain's CDR3 is CASSRAEGVGDTQYF. The CDR3 region has the DNA TGTGCCAGCAGCCGAGCAGAGGGGGTTGGTGATACGCAGTATTTT. V is TRBV7-2 and J is TRBJ2-3; maybe TRBD1 (6 bases). Trimming shortened V by 5 bases and J by 6 bases, and 18 bases separated the two germline ends. The CDR3 consists of 15 residues. Germline CDR1 SGHTA, CDR2 FQGNSA.

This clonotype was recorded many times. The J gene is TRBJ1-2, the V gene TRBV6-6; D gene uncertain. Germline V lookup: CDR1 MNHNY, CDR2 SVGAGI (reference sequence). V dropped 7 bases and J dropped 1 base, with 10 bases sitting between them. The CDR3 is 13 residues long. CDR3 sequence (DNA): TGTGCCAGCAAGGACGGCATTAACTATGGCTACACCTTC. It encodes CASKDGINYGYTF.

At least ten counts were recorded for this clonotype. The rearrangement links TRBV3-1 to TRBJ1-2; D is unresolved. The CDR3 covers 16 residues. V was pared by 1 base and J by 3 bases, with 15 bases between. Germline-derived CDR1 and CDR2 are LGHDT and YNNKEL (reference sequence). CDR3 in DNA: TGTGCCAGCAGCCAAGTTTTCGAGGGTTCGGACTATGGCTACACCTTC. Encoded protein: CASSQVFEGSDYGYTF.

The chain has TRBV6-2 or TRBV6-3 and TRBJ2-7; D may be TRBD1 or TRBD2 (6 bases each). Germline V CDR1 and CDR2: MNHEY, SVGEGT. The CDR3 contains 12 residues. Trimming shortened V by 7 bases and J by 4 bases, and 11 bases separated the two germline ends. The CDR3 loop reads CASIGGEYEQYF. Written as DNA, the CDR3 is TGTGCCAGCATCGGGGGCGAATACGAGCAGTACTTC.

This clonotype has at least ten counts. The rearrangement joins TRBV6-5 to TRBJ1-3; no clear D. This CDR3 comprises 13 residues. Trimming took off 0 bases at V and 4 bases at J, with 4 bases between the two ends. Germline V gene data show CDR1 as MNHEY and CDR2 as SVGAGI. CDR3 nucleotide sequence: TGTGCCAGCAGTTACTCCAGGGGAAACACCATATATTTT. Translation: CASSYSRGNTIYF.

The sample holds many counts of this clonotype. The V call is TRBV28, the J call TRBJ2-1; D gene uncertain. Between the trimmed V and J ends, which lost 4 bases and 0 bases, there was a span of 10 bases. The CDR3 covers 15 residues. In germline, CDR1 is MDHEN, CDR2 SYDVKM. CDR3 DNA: TGTGCCAGCAGTTCTGGGGTGAGCTCCTACAATGAGCAGTTCTTC. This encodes CASSSGVSSYNEQFF. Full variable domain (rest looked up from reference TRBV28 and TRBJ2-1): DVKVTQSSRYLVKRTGEKVFLECVQDMDHENMFWYRQDPGLGLRLIYFSYDVKMKEKGDIPEGYSVSREKKERFSLILESASTNQTSMYLCASSSGVSSYNEQFFGPGTRLTVL.

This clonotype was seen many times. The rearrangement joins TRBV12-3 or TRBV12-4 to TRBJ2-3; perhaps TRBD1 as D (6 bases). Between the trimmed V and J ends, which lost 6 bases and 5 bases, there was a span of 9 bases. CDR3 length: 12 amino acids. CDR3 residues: CASSTGQDTQYF. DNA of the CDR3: TGTGCCAGCAGCACAGGGCAAGATACGCAGTATTTT.

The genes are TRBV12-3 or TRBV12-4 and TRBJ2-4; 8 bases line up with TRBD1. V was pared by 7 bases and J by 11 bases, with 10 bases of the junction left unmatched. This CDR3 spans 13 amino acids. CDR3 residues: CASTPGTGLVQYF. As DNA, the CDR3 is TGTGCCAGCACCCCGGGGACAGGCCTCGTTCAGTACTTC.

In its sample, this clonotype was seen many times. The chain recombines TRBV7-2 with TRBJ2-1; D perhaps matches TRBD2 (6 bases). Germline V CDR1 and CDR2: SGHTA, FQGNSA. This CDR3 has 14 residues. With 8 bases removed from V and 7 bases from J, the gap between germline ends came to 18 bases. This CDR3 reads CASRQGLEGNEQFF. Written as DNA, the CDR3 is TGTGCCAGCCGTCAGGGACTGGAGGGGAATGAGCAGTTCTTC. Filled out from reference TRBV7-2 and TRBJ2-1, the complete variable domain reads GAGVSQSPSNKVTEKGKDVELRCDPISGHTALYWYRQSLGQGLEFLIYFQGNSAPDKSGLPSDRFSAERTGGSVSTLTIQRTQQEDSAVYLCASRQGLEGNEQFFGPGTRLTVL.

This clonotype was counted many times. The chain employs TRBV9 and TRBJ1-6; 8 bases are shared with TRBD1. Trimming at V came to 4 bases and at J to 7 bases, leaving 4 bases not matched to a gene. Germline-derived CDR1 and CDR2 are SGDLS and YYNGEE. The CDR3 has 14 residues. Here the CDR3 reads CASSIRGLNSPLHF. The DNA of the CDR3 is TGTGCCAGCAGCATCAGGGGGCTGAATTCACCCCTCCACTTT.

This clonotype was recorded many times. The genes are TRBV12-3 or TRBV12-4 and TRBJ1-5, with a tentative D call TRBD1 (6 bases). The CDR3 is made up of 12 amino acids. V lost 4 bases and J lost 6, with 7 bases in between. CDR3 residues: CASSSQGQPQHF. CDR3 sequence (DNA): TGTGCCAGCAGTTCACAGGGTCAGCCCCAGCATTTT.

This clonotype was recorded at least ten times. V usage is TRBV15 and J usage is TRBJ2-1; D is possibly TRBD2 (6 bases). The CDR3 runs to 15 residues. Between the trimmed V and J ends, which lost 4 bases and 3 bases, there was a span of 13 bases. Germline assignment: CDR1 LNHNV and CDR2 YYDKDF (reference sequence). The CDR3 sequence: CATSTQREVYNEQFF. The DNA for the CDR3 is TGTGCCACCAGCACACAAAGGGAGGTCTACAATGAGCAGTTCTTC. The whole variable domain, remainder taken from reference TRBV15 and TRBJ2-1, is DAMVIQNPRYQVTQFGKPVTLSCSQTLNHNVMYWYQQKSSQAPKLLFHYYDKDFNNEADTPDNFQSRRPNTSFCFLDIRSPGLGDTAMYLCATSTQREVYNEQFFGPGTRLTVL.

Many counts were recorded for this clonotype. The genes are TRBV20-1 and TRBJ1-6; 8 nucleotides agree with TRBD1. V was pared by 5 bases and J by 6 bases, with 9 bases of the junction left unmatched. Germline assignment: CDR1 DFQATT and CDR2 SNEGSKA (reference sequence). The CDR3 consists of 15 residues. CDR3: CSARSADRGNSPLHF. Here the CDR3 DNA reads TGCAGTGCTCGATCAGCAGACAGGGGTAATTCACCCCTCCACTTT.

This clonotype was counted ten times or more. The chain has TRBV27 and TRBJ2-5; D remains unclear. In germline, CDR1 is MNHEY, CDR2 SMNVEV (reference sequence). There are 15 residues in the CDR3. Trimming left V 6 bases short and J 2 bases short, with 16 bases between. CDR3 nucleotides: TGTGCCAGCAGCCCCACTATGGGGAAACAAGAGACCCAGTACTTC. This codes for CASSPTMGKQETQYF.

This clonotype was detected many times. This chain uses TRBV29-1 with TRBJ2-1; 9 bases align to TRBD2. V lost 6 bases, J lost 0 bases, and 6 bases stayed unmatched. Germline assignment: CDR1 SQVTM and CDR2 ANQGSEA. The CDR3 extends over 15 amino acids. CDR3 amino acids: CSVGRGGSSYNEQFF. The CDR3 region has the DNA TGCAGCGTGGGGCGGGGGGGAAGCTCCTACAATGAGCAGTTCTTC.

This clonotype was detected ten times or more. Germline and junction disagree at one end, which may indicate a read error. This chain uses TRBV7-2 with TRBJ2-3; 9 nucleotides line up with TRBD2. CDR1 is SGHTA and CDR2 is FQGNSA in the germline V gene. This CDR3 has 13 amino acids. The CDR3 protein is CASSLAGSDTQYF. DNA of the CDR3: TGTGCCAGCAGCCTAGCGGGGTCAGATACGCAGTATTTT.

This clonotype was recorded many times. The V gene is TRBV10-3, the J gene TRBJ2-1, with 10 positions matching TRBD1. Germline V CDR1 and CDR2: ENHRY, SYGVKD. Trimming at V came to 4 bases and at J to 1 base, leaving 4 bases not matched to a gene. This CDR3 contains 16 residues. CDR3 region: CAISGGQGPSYNEQFF. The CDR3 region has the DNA TGTGCCATCAGTGGGGGACAGGGGCCATCCTACAATGAGCAGTTCTTC.

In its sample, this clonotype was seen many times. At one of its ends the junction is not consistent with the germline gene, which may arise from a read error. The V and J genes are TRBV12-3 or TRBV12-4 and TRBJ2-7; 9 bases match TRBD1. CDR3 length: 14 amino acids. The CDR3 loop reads CASSLGGSPGQGNF. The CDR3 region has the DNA TGTGCCAGCAGTTTGGGTGGCTCTCCCGGACAGGGGAACTTC.